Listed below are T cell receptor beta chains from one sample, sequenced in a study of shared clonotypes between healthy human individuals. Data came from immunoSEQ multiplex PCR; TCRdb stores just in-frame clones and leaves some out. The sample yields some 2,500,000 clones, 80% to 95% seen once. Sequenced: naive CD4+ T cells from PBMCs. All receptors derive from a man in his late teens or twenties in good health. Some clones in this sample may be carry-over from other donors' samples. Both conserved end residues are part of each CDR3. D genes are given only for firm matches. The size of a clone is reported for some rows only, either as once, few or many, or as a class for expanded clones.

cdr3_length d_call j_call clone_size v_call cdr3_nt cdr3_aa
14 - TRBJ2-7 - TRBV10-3 TGTGCCATCAGTGAGTCTGGGGGCCAATACGAGCAGTACTTC CAISESGGQYEQYF
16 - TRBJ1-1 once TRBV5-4 TGTGCCAGCAGCCCGCAGTCCCGGGGGCCGAACACTGAAGCTTTCTTT CASSPQSRGPNTEAFF
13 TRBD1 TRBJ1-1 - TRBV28 TGTGCCACTTTTAAGGGGGCGCAGACTGAAGCTTTCTTT CATFKGAQTEAFF
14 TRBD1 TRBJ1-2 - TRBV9 TGTGCCAGCAGCGTAACGACAGGGTTGGGTGGCTACACCTTC CASSVTTGLGGYTF
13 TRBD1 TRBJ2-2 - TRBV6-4 TGTGCCAGCAGTCTGACAGGGACCGGGGAGCTGTTTTTT CASSLTGTGELFF
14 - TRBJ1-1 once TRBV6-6 TGTGCCAGCGAACCCCCTGGACAGTTCACTGAAGCTTTCTTT CASEPPGQFTEAFF
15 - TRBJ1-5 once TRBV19 TGTGCCAGTAGTATAGATTGGGGGTTACGGCAGCCCCAGCATTTT CASSIDWGLRQPQHF
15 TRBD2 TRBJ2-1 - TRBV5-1 TGCGCCAGCAGCCTACTTACTAGCGGGAGCAATGAGCAGTTCTTC CASSLLTSGSNEQFF
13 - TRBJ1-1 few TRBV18 TGTGCCAGCTCACCACCGATCACCCGTGAAGCTTTCTTT CASSPPITREAFF
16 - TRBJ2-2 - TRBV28 TGTGCCAGCACGATGGCCGGCAGCCGGAACACCGGGGAGCTGTTTTTT CASTMAGSRNTGELFF
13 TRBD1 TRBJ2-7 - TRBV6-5 TGTGCCAGCGAGGGGACAGTGCTCTACGAGCAGTACTTC CASEGTVLYEQYF
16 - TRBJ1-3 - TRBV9 TGTGCCAGCAGCGTAGAGGCAAGGTACTCTGGAAACACCATATATTTT CASSVEARYSGNTIYF
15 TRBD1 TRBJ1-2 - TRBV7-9 TGTGCCAGCAGCTCCCCGGACAGGGGCAACTATGGCTACACCTTC CASSSPDRGNYGYTF
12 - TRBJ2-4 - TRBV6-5 TGTGCCAGCAGGGACACAAAAAACATTCAGTACTTC CASRDTKNIQYF
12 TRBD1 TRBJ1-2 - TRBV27 TGTGCCAGCAGGCGGACAGGGGTCGGCTACACCTTC CASRRTGVGYTF
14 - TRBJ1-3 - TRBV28 TGTGCCAGCAGTCTGCGGCAAGGTCTGAACACCATATATTTT CASSLRQGLNTIYF
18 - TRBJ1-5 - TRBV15 TGTGCCACCAGCAGAGCCCCATCCGGCGGAGGAATTGATCAGCCCCAGCATTTT CATSRAPSGGGIDQPQHF
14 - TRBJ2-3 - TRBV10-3 TGTGCCATCACCATCGGGCCCCGCACAGATACGCAGTATTTT CAITIGPRTDTQYF
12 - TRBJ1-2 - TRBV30 TGTGCCTGGAGTGTACCGGCCCTAACGGAACTTTTC CAWSVPALTELF
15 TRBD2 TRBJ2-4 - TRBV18 TGTGCCAGCTCCCCCGGGACGGGGGGGAAAAACATTCAGTACTTC CASSPGTGGKNIQYF
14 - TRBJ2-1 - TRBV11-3 TGTGCCAGCAGCTTCGGGACTTCGTTTGGGGAGCAGTTCTTC CASSFGTSFGEQFF
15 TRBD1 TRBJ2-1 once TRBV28 TGTGCCAGCAGCCTACCAGGGGGCTCCTACAATGAGCAGTTCTTC CASSLPGGSYNEQFF
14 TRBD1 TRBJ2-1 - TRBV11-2 TGTGCCAGCAGCCATACCACAGGGGCGGGCGAGCAGTTCTTC CASSHTTGAGEQFF
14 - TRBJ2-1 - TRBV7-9 TGTGCCATCCTACAGGGGAGGACCTACAATGAGCAGTTCTTC CAILQGRTYNEQFF
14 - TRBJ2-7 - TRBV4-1 TGCGCCAGCAGCCAAGGAGGAGGTCCCTACGAGCAGTACTTC CASSQGGGPYEQYF
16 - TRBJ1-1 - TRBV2 TGTGCCAGCAGTGAATTCAGCGTGGGTATGAACACTGAAGCTTTCTTT CASSEFSVGMNTEAFF
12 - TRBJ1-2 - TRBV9 TGTGCCAGCAGTGCCCCGGGGGCAAACCAATTCTTC CASSAPGANQFF
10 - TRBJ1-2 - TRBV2 TGTGCCAGCAGGTTTGATGGCTACACCTTC CASRFDGYTF
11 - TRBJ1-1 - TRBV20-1 TGCAGCCCTCTCGGGTTGACTGAAGCTTTCTTT CSPLGLTEAFF
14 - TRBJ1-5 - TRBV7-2 TGTGCCAGCAGCTCCTCGACGGGGGATCAGCCCCAGCATTTT CASSSSTGDQPQHF
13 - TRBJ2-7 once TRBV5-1 TGCGCCAGCGGACAAGCGGGTTCCTACGAGCAGTACTTC CASGQAGSYEQYF
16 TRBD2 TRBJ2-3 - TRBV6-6 TGTGCCAGCAGTTACTTAGCGGGAGGGGGTGCAGATACGCAGTATTTT CASSYLAGGGADTQYF
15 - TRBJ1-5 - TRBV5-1 TGCGCCAGCAGCTTGGGGGATCCAAGCAATCAGCCCCAGCATTTT CASSLGDPSNQPQHF
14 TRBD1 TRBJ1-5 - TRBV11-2 TGTGCCAAAGAAGGGGACAGGGCGGATCAGCCCCAGCATTTT CAKEGDRADQPQHF
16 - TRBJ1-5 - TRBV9 TGTGCCAGCAGCCCCGGGTCCGACCCTGGTCGGCAGCCCCAGCATTTT CASSPGSDPGRQPQHF
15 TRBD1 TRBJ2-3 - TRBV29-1 TGCAGCGTCACCGGGACAGGGGGCAGCACAGATACGCAGTATTTT CSVTGTGGSTDTQYF
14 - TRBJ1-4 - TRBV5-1 TGCGCCAGCAGCTTCACAGGGTTTAATGAAAAACTGTTTTTT CASSFTGFNEKLFF
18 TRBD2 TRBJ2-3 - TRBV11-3 TGTGCCAGCAGCGAGGGACTAGCGGGAGGGTTTATCCCAGATACGCAGTATTTT CASSEGLAGGFIPDTQYF
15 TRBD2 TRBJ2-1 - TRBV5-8 TGTGCCAGCAGCCCCCGACTAGCGGCTTACAATGAGCAGTTCTTC CASSPRLAAYNEQFF
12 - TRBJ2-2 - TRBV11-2 TGTGCCAGCAGCCTCCGGACCGGGGAGCTGTTTTTT CASSLRTGELFF
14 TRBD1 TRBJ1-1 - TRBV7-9 TGTGCCAGCAGCGGGGACAGGGGTTACACTGAAGCTTTCTTT CASSGDRGYTEAFF
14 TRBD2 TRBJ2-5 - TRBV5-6 TGTGCCAGCAGCTTGGTGGGGGAGGGAGCGACCCAGTACTTC CASSLVGEGATQYF
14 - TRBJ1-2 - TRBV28 TGTGCCAGCAGTTTAGGAGTAGTCTATGTTGGCTACACCTTC CASSLGVVYVGYTF
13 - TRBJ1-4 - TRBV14 TGTGCCAGCAGCCCACAGCCTAATGAAAAACTGTTTTTT CASSPQPNEKLFF
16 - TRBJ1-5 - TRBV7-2 TGTGCCAGCAGCTTAGCGCATTGGGCAAGTAATCAGCCCCAGCATTTT CASSLAHWASNQPQHF
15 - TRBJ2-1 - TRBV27 TGTGCCAGCAGTTTATTGGGGGCCCCCCGGAATGAGCAGTTCTTC CASSLLGAPRNEQFF
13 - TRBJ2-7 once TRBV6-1 TGTGCCAGCAGTGAAGTAGGGTTGAATGGGCAGTACTTC CASSEVGLNGQYF
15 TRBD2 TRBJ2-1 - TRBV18 TGTGCCAGCTCACCCCAAGTTGGGAGGGCCCGGGAGCAGTTCTTC CASSPQVGRAREQFF
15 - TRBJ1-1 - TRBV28 TGTGCCAGCAGGGGGGGAGGGGCCGCCAACACTGAAGCTTTCTTT CASRGGGAANTEAFF
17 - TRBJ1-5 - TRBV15 TGTGCCACCAGCAGAGAAGTGGGCAAGTATAGCAATCAGCCCCAGCATTTT CATSREVGKYSNQPQHF
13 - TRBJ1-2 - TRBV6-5 TGTGCCCCCGGTTGGGACCACGGGGGTGGCTACACCTTC CAPGWDHGGGYTF
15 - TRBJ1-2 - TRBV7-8 TGTGCCAGCAGCTTCCCCCGGGGCAGGGAGGGCGGCTACACCTTC CASSFPRGREGGYTF
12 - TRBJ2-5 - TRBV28 TGTGCCAGCAGTTTTCCCCAGAAGACCCAGTACTTC CASSFPQKTQYF
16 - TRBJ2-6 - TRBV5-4 TGTGCCAGCAGCAGCCAACAGGGCTCTGGGGCCAACGTCCTGACTTTC CASSSQQGSGANVLTF
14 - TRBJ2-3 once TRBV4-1 TGCGCCAGCAGCCCAGGGGCCTACACAGATACGCAGTATTTT CASSPGAYTDTQYF
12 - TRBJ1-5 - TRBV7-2 TGTGCCAGCAGCTTACGGGGACAGCCCCAGCATTTT CASSLRGQPQHF
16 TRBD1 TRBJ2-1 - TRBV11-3 TGTGCCAGCAGCTTCCACCGGGACAGGGTTGGTAATGAGCAGTTCTTC CASSFHRDRVGNEQFF
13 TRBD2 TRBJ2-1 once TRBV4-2 TGTGCCAGCGGGGGGACTAGAAGTAATGAGCAGTTCTTC CASGGTRSNEQFF
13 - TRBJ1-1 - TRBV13 TGTGCCAGCAGCGCCACAGTAAACACTGAAGCTTTCTTT CASSATVNTEAFF